The 25 T cell receptor beta chains below all came from one sample that was sequenced in a study of identical twins. TCRdb re-derived calls from the 5' RACE reads in MiXCR, one entry per CDR3 protein. In the table there are about 1.7 million distinct CDR3 sequences, roughly 35% of which are singletons. Specimen: cord blood. These receptors were taken from a newborn girl in good health.

The chain has TRBV5-5 and TRBJ2-7; D is unresolved. CDR3 length equals 14 residues. Germline CDR1 reads SGHKS; CDR2 reads YYEKEE (reference sequence). Between the trimmed V and J ends, which lost 2 bases and 7 bases, there was a span of 16 bases. The DNA of the CDR3 is TGTGCCAGCAGCTTAGAGGCCCTCTACAATGAGCAGTACTTC. It specifies CASSLEALYNEQYF.

In this sample, this clonotype turned up a few times. The chain links TRBV2 to TRBJ1-4, with unresolved D. The germline V gene has CDR1 SNHLY and CDR2 FYNNEI. There are 15 residues in the CDR3. V was trimmed by 3 bases and J by 5 bases, leaving 13 bases between them. The CDR3 sequence is CASSDERVDNEKLFF. The CDR3 region has the DNA TGTGCCAGCAGTGATGAAAGGGTCGACAATGAAAAACTGTTTTTT.

The V and J genes are TRBV5-1 and TRBJ2-1; 8 nucleotides line up with TRBD1. Germline V CDR1 and CDR2: SGHRS, YFSETQ. Losses at the gene ends were 1 base for V and 8 bases for J; bases not matched to a gene: 8. CDR3 length equals 15 residues. CDR3 residues: CASSLFGQGTDEQFF. CDR3 in DNA: TGCGCCAGCAGCTTGTTCGGACAGGGTACCGATGAGCAGTTCTTC.

This chain connects TRBV20-1 to TRBJ2-3, with 10 bases aligning to TRBD2. V trimming: 6 bases; J trimming: 5 bases; junction bases outside the gene matches: 11. This CDR3 is 15 amino acids long. CDR1 is DFQATT and CDR2 is SNEGSKA in the germline V gene (reference sequence). The CDR3 here is CSAHLLAGIVDTQYF. In DNA, the CDR3 is TGCAGTGCGCACTTACTAGCGGGGATCGTAGATACGCAGTATTTT.

The chain has TRBV20-1 and TRBJ1-1, with 7 nucleotides matching TRBD1. The length of the CDR3 is 12 residues. The germline gives CDR1 DFQATT, CDR2 SNEGSKA (reference sequence). V shed 3 bases, J shed 6 bases, and the junction held 4 bases outside the gene matches. This CDR3 reads CSASSGGAEAFF. The CDR3 region has the DNA TGCAGTGCTAGTTCAGGGGGGGCTGAAGCTTTCTTT.

This clonotype was recorded many times. The chain has TRBV28 and TRBJ2-7; D is uncertain. This CDR3 is built from 11 residues. The V end lost 4 bases, the J end lost 12 bases, and 13 bases lay between the germline ends. The V gene's germline CDR1 is MDHEN and CDR2 SYDVKM. The CDR3 nucleotides read TGTGCCAGCAGTTCCTCGGTTATTCGGTACTTC. Its protein product is CASSSSVIRYF.

The V and J genes are TRBV29-1 and TRBJ2-4, with a weak D call TRBD1 (5 bases). The DNA end favors TRBJ2-7, so the J call may be wrong. The CDR3 has 14 amino acids. The germline V gene encodes CDR1 SQVTM and CDR2 ANQGSEA. In DNA, the CDR3 is TGCAGCGCTGACCTTAGGGCAGGGTCCGACGAGCAGTACTTC. As protein: CSADLRAGSDEQYF.

The CDR3 DNA is TGCGCCAGCAGCTTGGCCGCTAGCGGGGGCCTAAACACAGATACGCAGTATTTT. This sequence encodes CASSLAASGGLNTDTQYF. The chain combines TRBV5-1 with TRBJ2-3, with 10 bases aligning to TRBD2. Germline CDR1 is SGHRS and CDR2 is YFSETQ. The ends lost 0 bases at V and 2 bases at J; junction bases unmatched: 9. This CDR3 has 18 amino acids.

This clonotype turned up a few times. CDR3 nucleotides: TGTGCCAGCACTGCTGGGACTAGAGCCACAGATACGCAGTATTTT. As protein: CASTAGTRATDTQYF. V is TRBV28 and J is TRBJ2-3; 8 nucleotides line up with TRBD2. With V trimmed by 7 bases and J by 2 bases, 8 bases remained unmatched. The length of the CDR3 is 15 residues. Germline CDR1 reads MDHEN; CDR2 reads SYDVKM.

This clonotype was observed a single time. The chain links TRBV5-6 to TRBJ1-2, with TRBD1 as a possible D gene (6 bases). From germline, CDR1 is SGHDT and CDR2 YYEEEE. Between the trimmed V and J ends, which lost 4 bases and 3 bases, there was a span of 10 bases. The CDR3 length is 13 residues. The CDR3 loop reads CASSAEGDYGYTF. DNA of the CDR3: TGTGCCAGCAGCGCTGAGGGGGACTATGGCTACACCTTC.

The rearrangement joins TRBV20-1 to TRBJ1-1, with a possible D match to TRBD1 (6 bases). The germline V gene encodes CDR1 DFQATT and CDR2 SNEGSKA (reference sequence). The CDR3 is 14 residues long. V was trimmed by 3 bases and J by 9 bases, leaving 20 bases between them. CDR3 amino acids: CSARAWEGTSQAFF. The DNA of the CDR3 is TGCAGTGCTAGGGCCTGGGAGGGGACAAGTCAAGCTTTCTTT.

Ten or more counts support this clonotype. The V and J genes are TRBV10-3 and TRBJ2-4; 10 nucleotides match TRBD1. Germline CDR1 is ENHRY and CDR2 is SYGVKD. Trimming took 3 bases from V and 8 from J; bases not matched to a gene: 4. The CDR3 runs 14 residues. The CDR3 coding sequence is TGTGCCATCAGTGATGGACAGGGGGGGGACATTCAGTACTTC. Its protein is CAISDGQGGDIQYF.

The chain recombines TRBV20-1 with TRBJ2-1, with D possibly matching TRBD2 (5 bases). The J call may be in error: the DNA end matches TRBJ2-7 better. This CDR3 spans 16 amino acids. Germline values: CDR1 DFQATT, CDR2 SNEGSKA (reference sequence). The CDR3 loop reads CSARVPLAPSYNEQYF. CDR3 sequence (DNA): TGCAGTGCTAGAGTTCCCTTAGCGCCCTCCTACAATGAGCAGTACTTC.

A few counts support this clonotype. The chain carries TRBV10-3 and TRBJ1-2; D not resolved. V was cut by 6 bases and J by 2 bases, with 10 bases left in between. The germline gives CDR1 ENHRY, CDR2 SYGVKD. CDR3 length: 13 residues. This CDR3 is CAISPTQNYGYTF. Here the CDR3 DNA reads TGTGCCATCAGCCCAACACAGAACTATGGCTACACCTTC.

Here the CDR3 DNA reads TGCAGCGCAGTTCGGGTTGGGGGGGGCAAGGACGAGCAGTACTTC. This encodes CSAVRVGGGKDEQYF. This chain joins TRBV29-1 and TRBJ2-5; the D gene is possibly TRBD2 (7 bases). TRBJ2-7 matches the DNA end more closely, so the J call is doubtful. Per the germline V gene, CDR1 is SQVTM and CDR2 is ANQGSEA. This CDR3 is built from 15 residues.

This chain connects TRBV27 to TRBJ2-2; 12 nucleotides align to TRBD2. Trimming at V came to 0 bases and at J to 1 base, leaving 0 bases not matched to a gene. From germline, CDR1 is MNHEY and CDR2 SMNVEV (reference sequence). The CDR3 has 17 residues. The CDR3 sequence: CASSLSTSGGNTGELFF. The CDR3 DNA follows: TGTGCCAGCAGTTTATCGACTAGCGGGGGGAACACCGGGGAGCTGTTTTTT.

This clonotype was recorded a few times. The chain joins TRBV5-4 to TRBJ2-7; possible D gene TRBD2, 5 bases. Germline loops: CDR1 SGHNT, CDR2 YYREEE (reference sequence). V was clipped by 4 bases and J by 3 bases, with 14 bases between them. CDR3 size: 14 residues. The CDR3 region is CASSKAGVLYEQYF. The DNA of the CDR3 is TGTGCCAGCAGCAAGGCCGGGGTTCTCTACGAGCAGTACTTC.

The J gene is TRBJ2-1, the V gene TRBV4-1; no clear D gene. The germline V gene has CDR1 MGHRA and CDR2 YSYEKL. This CDR3 is 13 amino acids long. V lost 2 bases and J 8 bases, leaving 10 bases between the germline ends. The CDR3 here is CASSQFKPDEQFF. The CDR3 DNA reads as TGCGCCAGCAGCCAATTTAAACCCGATGAGCAGTTCTTC.

V is TRBV6-6 and J is TRBJ1-1, with a possible D match to TRBD1 (5 bases). This CDR3 is built from 13 residues. CDR1 is MNHNY and CDR2 is SVGAGI in the germline V gene (reference sequence). V was clipped by 2 bases and J by 11 bases, with 15 bases between them. The DNA for the CDR3 is TGTGCCAGCAGTTACAACGGGGCCCGGAAGGCTTTCTTT. Protein: CASSYNGARKAFF.

A note on this clonotype: A much larger clone sits a single nucleotide away, making a read error possible. J is TRBJ2-1 and V is TRBV28; 7 bases line up with TRBD2. This CDR3 spans 16 amino acids. Germline-derived CDR1 and CDR2 are MDHEN and SYDVKM. The J segment lost 0 bases and the V segment lost 1 base, leaving 3 bases of the junction unmatched. CDR3 region: CASSLLRGSSYNEQFF. The CDR3 nucleotides read TGTGCCAGCAGTTTATTACGCGGGAGCTCCTACAATGAGCAGTTCTTC.

In its sample, this clonotype was seen a few times. The J gene is TRBJ2-3, the V gene TRBV10-3, with TRBD1 matching over 7 bases. Germline-derived CDR1 and CDR2 are ENHRY and SYGVKD. V dropped 6 bases and J dropped 3; count of bases not matched to a gene: 6. The CDR3 spans 14 residues. Written as DNA, the CDR3 is TGTGCCATCAGGGGGACAGTGGGGACAGATACGCAGTATTTT. This sequence encodes CAIRGTVGTDTQYF.

This chain connects TRBV10-3 to TRBJ1-5; a possible D gene is TRBD1 (5 bases). Germline V gives CDR1 ENHRY, CDR2 SYGVKD. Trimming shortened V by 2 bases and J by 4 bases, and 9 bases separated the two germline ends. The CDR3 is 14 residues long. The CDR3 is CAISERGGNQPQHF. The DNA of the CDR3 is TGTGCCATCAGTGAGAGGGGCGGGAATCAGCCCCAGCATTTT.

V gene TRBV6-1 combines with J gene TRBJ1-1; D is unclear. The V gene lost 2 bases and the J gene lost 1 base, with 23 bases spanning the gap. CDR3 size: 19 residues. CDR1 and CDR2 from the germline V gene are MNHNS and SASEGT. The CDR3 reads CASSEKGAWEWLGNTEAFF. The CDR3 DNA follows: TGTGCCAGCAGTGAAAAAGGCGCCTGGGAGTGGCTTGGGAACACTGAAGCTTTCTTT.

This rearrangement joins TRBV2 to TRBJ2-7; D remains unclear. Germline values: CDR1 SNHLY, CDR2 FYNNEI. V gave up 7 bases and J gave up 2 bases, with 12 bases separating them. This CDR3 spans 13 amino acids. CDR3 coding DNA: TGTGCCAGCACAAGGACGGCCCCCTACGAGCAGTACTTC. Its protein is CASTRTAPYEQYF.

This clonotype has just a few counts. The chain links TRBV4-2 to TRBJ1-4; D is unresolved. V was pared by 1 base and J by 10 bases, with 19 bases between. This CDR3 has 16 amino acids. The germline V gene has CDR1 LGHNA and CDR2 YNFKEQ. The CDR3 spells CASSQAQWRDAGKLFF. CDR3 DNA sequence: TGTGCCAGCAGCCAAGCCCAATGGCGTGATGCGGGAAAACTGTTTTTT.